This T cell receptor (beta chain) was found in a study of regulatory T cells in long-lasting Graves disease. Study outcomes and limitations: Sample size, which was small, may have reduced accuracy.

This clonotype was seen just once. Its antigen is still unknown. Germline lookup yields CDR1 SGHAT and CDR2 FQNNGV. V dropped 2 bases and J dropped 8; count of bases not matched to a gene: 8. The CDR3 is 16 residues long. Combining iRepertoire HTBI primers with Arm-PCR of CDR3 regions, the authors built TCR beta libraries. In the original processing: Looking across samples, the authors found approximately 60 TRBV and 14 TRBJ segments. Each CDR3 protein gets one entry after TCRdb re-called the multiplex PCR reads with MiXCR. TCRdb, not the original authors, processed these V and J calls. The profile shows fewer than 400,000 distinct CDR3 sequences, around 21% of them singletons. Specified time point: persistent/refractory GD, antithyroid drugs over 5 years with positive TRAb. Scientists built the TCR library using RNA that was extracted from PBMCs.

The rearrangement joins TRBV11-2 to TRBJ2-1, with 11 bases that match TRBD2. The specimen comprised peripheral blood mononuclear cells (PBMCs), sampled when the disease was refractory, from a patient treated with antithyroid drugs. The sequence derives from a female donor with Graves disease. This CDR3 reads CASSLLTSGSGDEQFF. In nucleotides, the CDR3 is TGTGCCAGCAGCTTATTAACTAGCGGGAGTGGGGATGAGCAGTTCTTC.